The clone carrying this TCR beta chain was observed many times. Sample time point: sample taken at primary tumor resection. Sequencing of whole RNA from tumor, nontumor lung or frozen PBMC involved no sorting. The CDR3 totals 15 residues. Between the trimmed V and J ends, which lost 5 bases and 8 bases, there was a span of 19 bases. Germline CDR1 reads WNHNN; CDR2 reads SYGVQD (reference sequence). The data were taken from a study of spatial heterogeneity in lung cancer. In TCRdb, the 5' RACE reads were re-called with MiXCR into one record per CDR3 protein. The repertoire holds 30,000 to 40,000 distinct CDR3 sequences, 5% to 6.5% seen once, with roughly 27% in the top ten.

The specimen was PBMCs, collected at surgery. This clonotype was obtained from a female donor with early-stage non-small cell lung cancer. V usage is TRBV10-1 and J usage is TRBJ2-1; TRBD2 might be the D (6 bases). Written as DNA, the CDR3 is TGCGCCAGCAGTAACACCGGGACTCGAGACGATGAGCAGTTCTTC. It encodes CASSNTGTRDDEQFF.